One sample yielded the 25 T cell receptor beta chains listed below, sequenced in a study of radiotherapy plus CTLA-4 blockade in lung cancer. Profiling relied on immunoSEQ multiplex PCR, and the TCRdb table lists in-frame clones only, not all of them. Counted here are about 120,000 clones, approximately 80% occurring once; the ten biggest clones make up over 4%. The specimen comprised peripheral blood, sampled from a patient treated with radiotherapy plus ipilimumab. These receptors originate from a human donor with non-small cell lung cancer who had a partial response to radiotherapy plus ipilimumab.

The rearrangement links TRBV5-1 to TRBJ2-1, with TRBD2 identical over 15 bases. Germline-derived CDR1 and CDR2 are SGHRS and YFSETQ. The CDR3 is 17 residues long. Trimming took 0 bases from V and 5 from J; bases not matched to a gene: 3. CDR3 nucleotide sequence: TGCGCCAGCAGCTTGGGGGGGACTAGCGGGAGGAACAATGAGCAGTTCTTC. Protein sequence: CASSLGGTSGRNNEQFF.

This clone was detected once. The chain uses TRBV15 and TRBJ2-1, with 12 bases matching TRBD1. Trimming at V came to 3 bases and at J to 8 bases, leaving 5 bases not matched to a gene. CDR3 length equals 15 residues. Germline V gives CDR1 LNHNV, CDR2 YYDKDF (reference sequence). The CDR3 spells CATSSRDRGLDEQFF. The CDR3 DNA follows: TGTGCCACCAGCAGCCGGGACAGGGGGCTAGATGAGCAGTTCTTC.

J is TRBJ2-2 and V is TRBV11-2; D unclear. Trimming pared 1 base from V and 13 bases from J, leaving 13 bases between. The CDR3 has 13 amino acids. Germline V gene lookup returns CDR1 SGHAT and CDR2 FQNNGV. As DNA, the CDR3 is TGTGCCAGCAGCTTAGGATTACAGTTGGGGCTGTTTTTT. Translated: CASSLGLQLGLFF.

The chain combines TRBV27 with TRBJ1-4; 10 bases match TRBD1. This CDR3 region has 16 residues. Germline lookup yields CDR1 MNHEY and CDR2 SMNVEV (reference sequence). V shed 4 bases, J shed 8 bases, and the junction held 10 bases outside the gene matches. CDR3 nucleotides: TGTGCCAGCAGTTCCGACAGGGGGCGCTTAGGGGAAAAACTGTTTTTT. It yields the protein CASSSDRGRLGEKLFF.

The rearrangement links TRBV7-2 to TRBJ2-1; the match to TRBD2 covers 14 bases. The CDR3 has 15 amino acids. CDR1 SGHTA and CDR2 FQGNSA come from the germline V gene. With V trimmed by 5 bases and J by 7 bases, 4 bases remained unmatched. The CDR3 loop is CASSRGTSGSNEQFF. In DNA form, the CDR3 reads TGTGCCAGCAGCCGAGGGACTAGCGGGAGTAATGAGCAGTTCTTC. The whole variable domain, filled in from reference TRBV7-2 and TRBJ2-1, reads GAGVSQSPSNKVTEKGKDVELRCDPISGHTALYWYRQSLGQGLEFLIYFQGNSAPDKSGLPSDRFSAERTGGSVSTLTIQRTQQEDSAVYLCASSRGTSGSNEQFFGPGTRLTVL.

The chain couples TRBV7-2 to TRBJ2-1; possibly TRBD2 for D (6 bases). CDR1 SGHTA and CDR2 FQGNSA come from the germline V gene. Trimming shortened V by 1 base and J by 9 bases, and 13 bases separated the two germline ends. The CDR3 is 14 residues long. CDR3 residues: CASSLGGTPREQFF. As DNA, the CDR3 is TGTGCCAGCAGCTTAGGCGGGACTCCTCGTGAGCAGTTCTTC.

The chain couples TRBV7-9 to TRBJ1-5; the match to TRBD1 covers 9 bases. The V and J ends lost 4 bases and 0 bases, in that order; junction bases with no gene match: 10. Germline loops: CDR1 SEHNR, CDR2 FQNEAQ (reference sequence). The CDR3 has 18 residues. The CDR3 loop reads CASSSTWTGAYSNQPQHF. The CDR3 DNA follows: TGTGCCAGCAGCTCGACTTGGACAGGGGCGTATAGCAATCAGCCCCAGCATTTT.

This clone was found a few times. The V call is TRBV5-4, the J call TRBJ2-2, with TRBD2 matching 14 bases. The CDR3 runs 16 residues. The J segment lost 6 bases and the V segment lost 5 bases, leaving 6 bases of the junction unmatched. Germline V gene lookup returns CDR1 SGHNT and CDR2 YYREEE (reference sequence). Written as DNA, the CDR3 is TGTGCCAGCAGTTTCGGACTAGCGGGAGGATCCGGGGAGCTGTTTTTT. Its protein product is CASSFGLAGGSGELFF.

The chain combines TRBV2 with TRBJ1-5; D remains ambiguous. In germline, CDR1 is SNHLY, CDR2 FYNNEI. The CDR3 runs to 14 residues. V lost 7 bases to trimming and J lost 1 base, with 11 bases between them. The chain's CDR3 is CASNRVASNQPQHF. The CDR3 region has the DNA TGTGCCAGCAATCGGGTCGCCAGCAATCAGCCCCAGCATTTT.

The rearrangement uses TRBV5-1 and TRBJ2-7; D may be TRBD2 (5 bases). The CDR3 length is 13 residues. The ends were cut back, 4 bases at V and 1 base at J, with 9 bases in the middle. Germline V lookup: CDR1 SGHRS, CDR2 YFSETQ. Written as DNA, the CDR3 is TGCGCCAGCAGCGACGGGGTATCCTACGAGCAGTACTTC. It specifies CASSDGVSYEQYF.

V is TRBV6-1 and J is TRBJ2-5; D is possibly TRBD2 (6 bases). The CDR3 extends over 13 amino acids. Germline V gives CDR1 MNHNS, CDR2 SASEGT. With 8 bases removed from V and 5 bases from J, the gap between germline ends came to 15 bases. The CDR3 sequence is CASRGRPLETQYF. CDR3 DNA sequence: TGTGCCAGCCGTGGGAGGCCCCTTGAGACCCAGTACTTC.

The chain links TRBV6-1 to TRBJ2-3; D is perhaps TRBD2 (7 bases). V was clipped by 7 bases and J by 4 bases, with 15 bases between them. This CDR3 is built from 14 residues. Germline V lookup: CDR1 MNHNS, CDR2 SASEGT. The CDR3 protein is CASTEGGGADTQYF. The CDR3 coding sequence is TGTGCCAGCACCGAGGGGGGAGGGGCAGATACGCAGTATTTT.

The chain combines TRBV6-5 with TRBJ2-1; TRBD2 might be the D (6 bases). Germline V gene sequence: CDR1 MNHEY, CDR2 SVGAGI. CDR3 length: 15 amino acids. V lost 5 bases and J lost 1, with 12 bases in between. CDR3 DNA sequence: TGTGCCAGCAGTGCCTCGGCGGGATCCTACAATGAGCAGTTCTTC. It yields the protein CASSASAGSYNEQFF.

The chain has TRBV29-1 and TRBJ1-2; 9 bases line up with TRBD1. The CDR3 contains 13 residues. Germline V gives CDR1 SQVTM, CDR2 ANQGSEA. After removal of 4 bases from V and 8 bases from J, the junction contained 8 bases not matched to a gene. This CDR3 reads CSVAPGTGSGYTF. Here the CDR3 DNA reads TGCAGCGTTGCCCCTGGGACAGGGAGCGGCTACACCTTC.

The chain combines TRBV7-2 with TRBJ2-3; 7 bases map to TRBD2. Germline V gives CDR1 SGHTA, CDR2 FQGNSA. V gave up 1 base and J gave up 1 base; unmatched junction bases: 2. The CDR3 is made up of 15 amino acids. CDR3 amino acids: CASSLGGGGTDTQYF. For the CDR3, the DNA is TGTGCCAGCAGCTTAGGTGGGGGGGGCACAGATACGCAGTATTTT.

This clone is a singleton in its sample. The V gene is TRBV30, the J gene TRBJ2-2; the D is unclear. The germline CDR1 and CDR2 sequences are GTSNPN and SVGIG (reference sequence). Trimming pared 3 bases from V and 0 bases from J, leaving 14 bases between. The length of the CDR3 is 16 residues. The CDR3, as DNA: TGTGCCTGGAGGCGCCGAATGGCGGCGAACACCGGGGAGCTGTTTTTT. Translated: CAWRRRMAANTGELFF.

The rearrangement uses TRBV6-1 and TRBJ2-1; tentatively, D is TRBD2 (6 bases). Germline CDR1 MNHNS, CDR2 SASEGT. V shed 7 bases and J shed 9 bases, with 22 bases lying between them. This CDR3 has 15 amino acids. CDR3 DNA: TGTGCCAGCATTTTTGATAGCGGTAGAAGCGGTGAGCAGTTCTTC. Translating it yields CASIFDSGRSGEQFF.

This clone was seen a handful of times. The V and J genes are TRBV6-4 and TRBJ1-2; 8 positions match TRBD1. V lost 2 bases and J lost 2; bases outside the gene matches: 4. The CDR3 is made up of 15 amino acids. CDR1 is MRHNA and CDR2 is SNTAGT in the germline V gene. Here the CDR3 DNA reads TGTGCCAGCAGTGACGAGGACAGGGCGAACTATGGCTACACCTTC. Translated, it gives CASSDEDRANYGYTF.

The rearrangement uses TRBV29-1 and TRBJ2-3; 9 nucleotides line up with TRBD1. This CDR3 contains 17 residues. CDR1 SQVTM and CDR2 ANQGSEA come from the germline V gene. Trimming cost V 3 bases and J 2 bases; bases outside gene matches: 12. The CDR3 nucleotides read TGCAGCGTTGATTCTGGGACAGGGTCCCCTTTCACAGATACGCAGTATTTT. Translated, it gives CSVDSGTGSPFTDTQYF.

V is TRBV2 and J is TRBJ2-1, with D possibly TRBD2 on 6 matching bases. This CDR3 comprises 15 residues. V lost 9 bases and J 2 bases, leaving 17 bases between the germline ends. CDR1 and CDR2 from the germline V gene are SNHLY and FYNNEI. CDR3 residues: CASRLSGETYNEQFF. CDR3 DNA: TGTGCCAGTCGCCTGTCGGGAGAGACCTACAATGAGCAGTTCTTC.

This clone was observed many times. The chain carries TRBV28 and TRBJ1-5; a weak D match, TRBD1 (6 bases). The CDR3 runs to 12 residues. The V end was cut by 10 bases, the J end by 7 bases, with 14 bases between. In germline, CDR1 is MDHEN, CDR2 SYDVKM. CDR3 bases: TGTGCCACCCAGGACAGACCCCAGCCCCAGCATTTT. Its protein is CATQDRPQPQHF.

The rearrangement links TRBV7-9 to TRBJ1-1; D possibly corresponds to TRBD1 (5 bases). The CDR3 length is 16 residues. CDR1 SEHNR and CDR2 FQNEAQ come from the germline V gene (reference sequence). Trimming removed 6 bases at V and 4 bases at J, with 21 bases between. The CDR3 region is CASRPRGTYGSTEAFF. The CDR3 DNA sequence: TGTGCCAGCAGACCCCGTGGGACCTACGGGAGCACTGAAGCTTTCTTT.

The V call is TRBV6-1, the J call TRBJ1-1, with a possible D match to TRBD1 (6 bases). Between the trimmed V and J ends, which lost 7 bases and 1 base, there was a span of 13 bases. From germline, CDR1 is MNHNS and CDR2 SASEGT. The CDR3 is 14 residues long. The CDR3 sequence: CASIRKGENTEAFF. CDR3 nucleotides: TGTGCCAGCATTCGGAAGGGGGAGAACACTGAAGCTTTCTTT.

The table lists this clone with a count of one. V is TRBV6-1 and J is TRBJ1-2, with 8 bases lining up with TRBD1. CDR3 size: 16 residues. The J segment lost 2 bases and the V segment lost 2 bases, leaving 7 bases of the junction unmatched. The germline V gene encodes CDR1 MNHNS and CDR2 SASEGT. The CDR3 DNA sequence: TGTGCCAGCAGTGAAAGGACAGGGTCCAACAACTATGGCTACACCTTC. It yields the protein CASSERTGSNNYGYTF.

This clone has only one observation. J is TRBJ2-3 and V is TRBV6-1; possibly TRBD2 for D (5 bases). The CDR3 length is 14 residues. Trimming removed 6 bases from V and 1 base from J, with 11 bases in between. The germline CDR1 and CDR2 sequences are MNHNS and SASEGT. This CDR3 reads CASRRTGGTDTQYF. CDR3 bases: TGTGCCAGCAGACGGACTGGGGGCACAGATACGCAGTATTTT.